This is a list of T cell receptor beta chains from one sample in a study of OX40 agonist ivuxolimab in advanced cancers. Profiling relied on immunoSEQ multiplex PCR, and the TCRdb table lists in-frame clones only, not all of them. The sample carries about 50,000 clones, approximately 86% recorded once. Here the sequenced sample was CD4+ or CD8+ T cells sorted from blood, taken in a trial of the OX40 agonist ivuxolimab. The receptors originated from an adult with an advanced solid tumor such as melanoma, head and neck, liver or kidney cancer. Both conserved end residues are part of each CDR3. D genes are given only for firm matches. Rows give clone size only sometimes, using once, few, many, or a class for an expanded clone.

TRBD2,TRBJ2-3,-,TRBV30,CAWSLGLAGVTDTQYF,TGTGCCTGGAGTTTGGGGCTAGCGGGAGTCACAGATACGCAGTATTTT
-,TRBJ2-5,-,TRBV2,CASSRQQGQETQYF,TGTGCCAGCAGTCGCCAACAGGGCCAAGAGACCCAGTACTTC
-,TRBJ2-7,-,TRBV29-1,CSVVRQGPYEQYF,TGCAGCGTTGTGCGGCAGGGCCCCTACGAGCAGTACTTC
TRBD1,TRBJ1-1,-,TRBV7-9,CASSPDRGRTEAFF,TGTGCCAGCAGCCCGGACAGGGGGAGGACTGAAGCTTTCTTT
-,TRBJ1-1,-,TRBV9,CASSGRPNTEAFF,TGTGCCAGCAGCGGCAGGCCGAACACTGAAGCTTTCTTT
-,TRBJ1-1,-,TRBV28,CASSRIGEAFF,TGTGCCAGCTCCAGAATTGGTGAAGCTTTCTTT
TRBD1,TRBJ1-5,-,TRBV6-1,CASSERDRGLGEPQHF,TGTGCCAGCAGTGAACGGGACAGGGGGCTCGGTGAGCCCCAGCATTTT
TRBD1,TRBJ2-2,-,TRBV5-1,CASSLGSGQGDTGELFF,TGCGCCAGCAGCTTGGGCTCGGGACAGGGTGACACCGGGGAGCTGTTTTTT
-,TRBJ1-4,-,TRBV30,CASTTAGTYNEKLFF,TGTGCCTCGACGACCGCCGGGACCTATAATGAAAAACTGTTTTTT
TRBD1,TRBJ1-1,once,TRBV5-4,CASSLSQGAYTEAFF,TGTGCCAGCAGCTTGAGTCAGGGGGCGTACACTGAAGCTTTCTTT
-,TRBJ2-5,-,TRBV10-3,CAISERQQETQYF,TGTGCCATCAGTGAGAGGCAGCAAGAGACCCAGTACTTC
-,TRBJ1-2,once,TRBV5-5,CASSLEQGRGGYTF,TGTGCCAGCAGCTTGGAACAAGGGAGGGGTGGCTACACCTTC
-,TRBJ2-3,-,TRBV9,CASSVGTTVRGRDTQYF,TGTGCCAGCAGCGTAGGGACGACTGTACGGGGGCGAGATACGCAGTATTTT
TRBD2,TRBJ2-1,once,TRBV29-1,CSETGLAGIYNEQFF,TGCAGCGAGACGGGACTAGCGGGAATCTACAATGAGCAGTTCTTC
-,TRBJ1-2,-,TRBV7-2,CASSLEGPWGYTF,TGTGCCAGCAGCTTAGAAGGCCCGTGGGGCTACACCTTC
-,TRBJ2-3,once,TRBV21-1,CASSNGLAGLCTDTQYF,TGTGCCAGCAGCAATGGACTAGCGGGGTTATGCACAGATACGCAGTATTTT
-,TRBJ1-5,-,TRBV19,CASSIGGNQPQHF,TGTGCCAGTAGTATTGGAGGAAATCAGCCCCAGCATTTT
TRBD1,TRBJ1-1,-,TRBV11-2,CASSFYRGKTEAFF,TGTGCCAGCAGCTTCTACAGGGGAAAAACTGAAGCTTTCTTT
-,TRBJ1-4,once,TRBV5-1,CASSPSTNEKLFF,TGCGCCAGCAGCCCATCAACTAATGAAAAACTGTTTTTT
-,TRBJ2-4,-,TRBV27,CASSSSTAGKNIQYF,TGTGCCAGCAGTTCATCGACTGCGGGCAAAAACATTCAGTACTTC
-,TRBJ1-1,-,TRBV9,CASSVGGGRMNTEAFF,TGTGCCAGCAGCGTCGGGGGTGGCAGGATGAACACTGAAGCTTTCTTT
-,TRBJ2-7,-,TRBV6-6,CASTPRGAREQYF,TGTGCCAGCACTCCCCGCGGGGCGCGCGAGCAGTACTTC
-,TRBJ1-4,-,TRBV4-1,CASSQPTASNEKLFF,TGCGCCAGCAGCCAACCGACAGCGTCAAATGAAAAACTGTTTTTT
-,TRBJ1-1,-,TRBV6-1,CASSRYSNTEAFF,TGTGCCAGCAGTAGGTACAGTAACACTGAAGCTTTCTTT
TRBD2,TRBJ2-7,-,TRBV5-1,CASSTSGGRAYEQYF,TGCGCCAGCAGCACTAGCGGGGGGCGAGCCTACGAGCAGTACTTC
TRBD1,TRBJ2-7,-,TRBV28,CASSTDREPNMDYEQYF,TGTGCCAGCAGTACGGACAGGGAGCCCAACATGGACTACGAGCAGTACTTC
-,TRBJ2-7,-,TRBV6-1,CASSDSPGGLYEQYF,TGTGCCAGCAGTGACTCCCCAGGAGGGCTCTACGAGCAGTACTTC
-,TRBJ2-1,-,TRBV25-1,CASSESMHGSEQFF,TGTGCCAGCAGTGAATCTATGCACGGGAGTGAGCAGTTCTTC
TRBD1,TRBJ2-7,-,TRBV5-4,CASSPRDRAYEQYF,TGTGCCAGCAGCCCACGGGACAGAGCCTACGAGCAGTACTTC
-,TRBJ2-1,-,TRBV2,CASSELGVSYNEQFF,TGTGCCAGCAGTGAATTAGGGGTTTCCTACAATGAGCAGTTCTTC
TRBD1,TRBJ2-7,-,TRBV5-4,CASTTGQGPISSYEQYF,TGTGCCAGCACCACCGGACAGGGGCCAATTTCATCCTACGAGCAGTACTTC
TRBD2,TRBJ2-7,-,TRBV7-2,CASSLAGTSGRNDF,TGTGCCAGCAGCTTAGCGGGGACTAGCGGGAGAAATGACTTC
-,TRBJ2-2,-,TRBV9,CASSAGDFSRGGELFF,TGTGCCAGCAGCGCAGGGGACTTTTCCCGTGGCGGGGAGCTGTTTTTT
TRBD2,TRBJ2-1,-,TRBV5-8,CASSLIFGLAGAEQFF,TGTGCCAGCAGCTTAATTTTTGGACTAGCGGGAGCTGAGCAGTTCTTC
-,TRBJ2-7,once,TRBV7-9,CASSDSGTPYEQYF,TGTGCCAGCAGCGACTCCGGGACCCCTTACGAGCAGTACTTC
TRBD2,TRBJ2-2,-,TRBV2,CASIGPAGANTGELFF,TGTGCCAGCATCGGCCCAGCGGGGGCGAACACCGGGGAGCTGTTTTTT
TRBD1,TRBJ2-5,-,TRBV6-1,CASRSGSRGKETQYF,TGTGCCAGCAGATCAGGCTCCAGGGGGAAAGAGACCCAGTACTTC
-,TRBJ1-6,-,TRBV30,CAYRRGTYNSPLHF,TGTGCCTACCGTAGGGGGACCTATAATTCACCCCTCCACTTT
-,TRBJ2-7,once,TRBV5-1,CASSFSPGLTYEQYF,TGCGCCAGCAGCTTCAGTCCAGGCCTTACCTACGAGCAGTACTTC
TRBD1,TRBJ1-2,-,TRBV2,CASSNRGRGYTF,TGTGCCAGCAGTAACAGGGGTCGGGGCTACACCTTC
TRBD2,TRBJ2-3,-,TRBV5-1,CASSLSGGRGTDTQYF,TGCGCCAGCAGCTTGAGCGGCGGGAGGGGCACAGATACGCAGTATTTT
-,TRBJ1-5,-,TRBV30,CAWSRRGQSNQPQHF,TGTGCCTGGAGCCGGCGGGGACAAAGCAATCAGCCCCAGCATTTT
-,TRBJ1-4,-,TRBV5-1,CASSRTDWGEKLFF,TGCGCCAGCAGCCGGACCGACTGGGGTGAAAAACTGTTTTTT
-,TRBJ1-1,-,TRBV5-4,CASSLDRRFAEAFF,TGTGCCAGCAGCTTGGACCGAAGATTCGCTGAAGCTTTCTTT
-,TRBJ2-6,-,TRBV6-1,CASIDATYPGANVLTF,TGTGCCAGCATTGACGCTACGTACCCTGGGGCCAACGTCCTGACTTTC
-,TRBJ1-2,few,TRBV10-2,CASSDPTNYGYTF,TGCGCCAGCAGTGATCCGACTAACTATGGCTACACCTTC
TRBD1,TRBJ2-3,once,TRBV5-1,CASSLETGIETDTQYF,TGCGCCAGCAGCTTGGAGACAGGGATTGAGACAGATACGCAGTATTTT
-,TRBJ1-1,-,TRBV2,CASSEGPFEAFF,TGTGCCAGCAGTGAAGGCCCCTTTGAAGCTTTCTTT
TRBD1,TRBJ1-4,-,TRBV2,CASTKGQGNEKLFF,TGTGCCAGCACGAAGGGACAGGGGAATGAAAAACTGTTTTTT
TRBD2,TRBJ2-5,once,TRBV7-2,CASSFILAGVTVETQYF,TGTGCCAGCAGCTTTATATTAGCGGGGGTCACGGTAGAGACCCAGTACTTC
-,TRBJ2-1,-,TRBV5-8,CASSISRARSYNEQFF,TGTGCCAGCAGCATATCTAGGGCTAGATCCTACAATGAGCAGTTCTTC
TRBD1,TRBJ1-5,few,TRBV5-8,CASSFGGQLYYSNQPQHF,TGTGCCAGCAGCTTCGGGGGACAGCTTTATTATAGCAATCAGCCCCAGCATTTT
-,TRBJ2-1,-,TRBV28,CASNSRSTEQFF,TGTGCCAGCAACTCTAGGAGTACTGAGCAGTTCTTC
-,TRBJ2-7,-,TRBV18,CASSSGPLVSYEQYF,TGTGCCAGCTCCTCAGGACCACTCGTCTCCTACGAGCAGTACTTC
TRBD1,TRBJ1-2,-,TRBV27,CASRVTGGGDGYTF,TGTGCCAGCAGGGTAACAGGGGGAGGAGATGGCTACACCTTC
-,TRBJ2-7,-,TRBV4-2,CASSQGGAGLSYEQYF,TGTGCCAGCAGCCAAGGAGGGGCGGGTCTCTCCTACGAGCAGTACTTC
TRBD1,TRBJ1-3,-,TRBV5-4,CASRRGQGSGNTIYF,TGTGCCAGCAGAAGAGGACAGGGCTCTGGAAACACCATATATTTT
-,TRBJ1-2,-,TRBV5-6,CASSRQGYVGYTF,TGTGCCAGCAGCCGGCAGGGGTATGTCGGCTACACCTTC
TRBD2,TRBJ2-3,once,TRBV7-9,CASSPRGGVTDTQYF,TGTGCCAGCAGCCCCCGGGGGGGTGTCACAGATACGCAGTATTTT